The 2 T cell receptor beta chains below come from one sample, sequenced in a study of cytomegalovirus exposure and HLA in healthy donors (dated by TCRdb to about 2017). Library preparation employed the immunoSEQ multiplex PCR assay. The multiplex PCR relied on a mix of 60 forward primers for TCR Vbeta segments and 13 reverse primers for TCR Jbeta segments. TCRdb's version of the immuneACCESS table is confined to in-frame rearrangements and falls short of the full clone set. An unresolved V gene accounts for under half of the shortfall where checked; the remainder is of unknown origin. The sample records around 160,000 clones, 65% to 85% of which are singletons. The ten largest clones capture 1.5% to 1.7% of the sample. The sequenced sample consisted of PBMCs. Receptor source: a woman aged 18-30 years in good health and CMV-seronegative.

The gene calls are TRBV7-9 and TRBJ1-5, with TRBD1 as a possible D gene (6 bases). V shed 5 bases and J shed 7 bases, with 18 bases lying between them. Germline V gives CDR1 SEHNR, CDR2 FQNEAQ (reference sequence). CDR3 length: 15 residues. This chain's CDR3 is CASSEGEGLGQPQHF. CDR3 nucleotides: TGTGCCAGCAGCGAGGGGGAGGGGTTGGGGCAGCCCCAGCATTTT.

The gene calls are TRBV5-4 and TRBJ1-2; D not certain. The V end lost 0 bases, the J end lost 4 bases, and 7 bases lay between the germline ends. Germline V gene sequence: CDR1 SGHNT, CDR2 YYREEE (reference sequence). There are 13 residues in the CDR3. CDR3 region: CASSLVKSYGYTF. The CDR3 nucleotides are TGTGCCAGCAGCTTGGTTAAGAGCTATGGCTACACCTTC. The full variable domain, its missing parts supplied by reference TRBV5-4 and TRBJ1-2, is ETGVTQSPTHLIKTRGQQVTLRCSSQSGHNTVSWYQQALGQGPQFIFQYYREEENGRGNFPPRFSGLQFPNYSSELNVNALELDDSALYLCASSLVKSYGYTFGSGTRLTVV.